This note documents a single T cell receptor beta chain sequence. The antigen is not known. These data originate in a study of monozygotic twins with inflammatory bowel disease. The study's findings and limits: Support was absent for any single strong signal or clonotype linked to IBD. Varying immunosuppressive regimens may have increased patient repertoire variability. IBD patients displayed reduced TCRbeta diversity (inverse Simpson) when set against healthy co-twins.

CDR3 length: 16 residues. TCRdb reworked the 5' RACE reads into one entry per CDR3 protein, no DNA. Its table records about 380,000 distinct CDR3 sequences. The chain uses TRBV12-3 or TRBV12-4 and TRBJ1-1; TCRdb picks TRBD1, but there is no DNA to check that call. This TCR derives from a human donor with ulcerative colitis or Crohn's disease, or a healthy co-twin of an affected twin (not recorded which). The material sequenced was blood. CDR3 region: CASSRTVGGFNLEAFF.